The entry below gives a single TCR beta chain sequence along with its context. Antigen specificity is unknown. Into every PCR, synthetic TCR analog templates were spiked. Assay: immunoSEQ multiplex PCR; the TCRdb copy retains only in-frame clones and omits some. The sample shows about 71,000 clones, roughly nine tenths of them seen only once. This sample stems from a study of PD-L1 blockade in urothelial cancer. Turning to the study itself: Male patients with bladder-origin urothelial cancer numbered about nine tenths of the roughly 29. At 3 weeks (second dose) and 6 weeks after starting treatment, blood was analyzed.

Unmatched junction bases numbered 5, after V lost 0 bases and J lost 4 bases. The germline V gene encodes CDR1 LNHNV and CDR2 YYDKDF (reference sequence). The CDR3 has 15 amino acids. General study results and limits: Pretreatment clonality of the blood TCR repertoire below the median was predictive of superior survival.

The chain combines TRBV15 with TRBJ2-5, with 7 bases that match TRBD1. This TCR was recovered from a man aged 60 to 75 with urothelial cancer. The sequencing here drew on PBMCs, taken around atezolizumab (anti-PD-L1) treatment. CDR3 DNA: TGTGCCACCAGCAGAGATTCACAGGGGCTAGAGACCCAGTACTTC. Its protein product is CATSRDSQGLETQYF.